This T cell receptor beta chain was captured by sequencing in a study of T cells in Graves' hyperthyroidism and ophthalmopathy. Per germline, CDR1 SNHLY and CDR2 FYNNEI. The CDR3 extends over 19 amino acids. Trimming removed 4 bases from V and 3 bases from J; junction bases left unmatched: 14. Study observations and caveats: Ophthalmopathy, as predicted by the model, came a median roughly 6.3 months after the prediction.

Fresh peripheral blood, approximately 9.1 ml, was the source of the PBMCs. Template material for amplifying TCR beta CDR3 regions consisted of RNA transcripts. A first-round RT-PCR of the TCR CDR3 used the HTBI primer set. Each CDR3 protein is one row after TCRdb ran MiXCR on the multiplex PCR reads. The data show fewer than 500,000 distinct CDR3 sequences, roughly 14% seen once. In its sample, this clonotype was seen a few times. Its antigen is still unknown. This TCR derives from a man aged 18 to 30 with Graves' ophthalmopathy. The gene calls are TRBV2 and TRBJ2-2, with 10 bases matching TRBD1. The sequenced sample consisted of blood. Here the CDR3 reads CASSGDGTGARRDTGELFF. CDR3 nucleotide sequence: TGTGCCAGCAGTGGAGACGGGACAGGGGCCCGCAGGGACACCGGGGAGCTGTTTTTT. Based on the CDR3 plus reference TRBV2 and TRBJ2-2, the full variable domain is EPEVTQTPSHQVTQMGQEVILRCVPISNHLYFYWYRQILGQKVEFLVSFYNNEISEKSEIFDDQFSVERPDGSNFTLKIRSTKLEDSAMYFCASSGDGTGARRDTGELFFGEGSRLTVL.